This T cell receptor beta chain was identified during a study of T cell clones after liver transplantation. Across the whole study: Samples came from ITN030ST, which attempted immunosuppression withdrawal within 2 years of liver transplantation. The study's findings and limits: Post-transplant time points were not standardized, so conclusions are preliminary. Migration into the graft, not deletion, may explain lost graft donor-reactive T cells. A significant post-transplant drop in circulating graft-donor-reactive CD4 TCRbeta sequences occurred in most of the 8 subjects.

Here immunoSEQ multiplex PCR was the method, and the copy in TCRdb shows in-frame clones only, minus some. Of over 50,000 clones in the sample, less than 85% were seen once. Details on this clone: The antigen is unknown.

The sequence was obtained from a human donor who received a liver transplant. Sequences were derived from CD4+ T cells from blood, sampled before liver transplant.

The CDR3: CASSHQPGETQYF. CDR3 nucleotide sequence: TGTGCCAGCAGCCACCAGCCGGGGGAGACCCAGTACTTC. The rearrangement uses TRBV14 and TRBJ2-5, with D maybe TRBD2 (5 bases). Germline CDR1 and CDR2: SGHDN and FVKESK. CDR3 size: 13 residues. V lost 3 bases and J 5 bases, leaving 10 bases between the germline ends. The whole variable domain, filled in from reference TRBV14 and TRBJ2-5, reads EAGVTQFPSHSVIEKGQTVTLRCDPISGHDNLYWYRRVMGKEIKFLLHFVKESKQDESGMPNNRFLAERTGGTYSTLKVQPAELEDSGVYFCASSHQPGETQYFGPGTRLLVL.